These 18 T cell receptor beta chains came from one sample sequenced in a study of CD8+ T cells in alopecia areata. Reverse transcribed after extraction, RNA yielded cDNA as the sequencing template. Measured with immunoSEQ multiplex PCR; TCRdb has only the in-frame clones, and not every one. The sample includes about 90,000 clones, around 47% of them seen just once. Treatment: oral pan-JAK inhibitor, 5-10 mg twice daily. The input for sequencing was CD8+ T cells sorted from blood, taken at week 24, from a patient treated with tofacitinib. These receptors were collected from a human donor with alopecia areata.

The chain employs TRBV18 and TRBJ2-5; 9 nucleotides match TRBD1. Germline CDR1 is KGHSH and CDR2 is LQKENI. V lost 3 bases and J lost 4; bases outside the gene matches: 3. CDR3 length: 14 residues. The CDR3 DNA is TGTGCCAGCTCACCGGACAGGGGAGGAGAGACCCAGTACTTC. This codes for CASSPDRGGETQYF.

The rearrangement uses TRBV6-1 and TRBJ2-7; TRBD2 might be the D (5 bases). From germline, CDR1 is MNHNS and CDR2 SASEGT. The CDR3 consists of 13 residues. Trimming shortened V by 10 bases and J by 0 bases, and 13 bases separated the two germline ends. The CDR3 DNA sequence: TGTGCCACCTCGGACTGGCTCTCCTACGAGCAGTACTTC. Protein sequence: CATSDWLSYEQYF.

This clone was found a few times. V and J are TRBV11-2 and TRBJ2-2, with D unresolved. The germline V gene has CDR1 SGHAT and CDR2 FQNNGV. V lost 2 bases to trimming and J lost 4 bases, with 11 bases between them. The CDR3 is made up of 15 amino acids. The CDR3 spells CASSLYPTTTGELFF. The CDR3 DNA follows: TGTGCCAGCAGCTTATACCCGACAACCACCGGGGAGCTGTTTTTT.

J is TRBJ1-2 and V is TRBV19; D possibly corresponds to TRBD1 (6 bases). CDR3 length equals 12 residues. From germline, CDR1 is LNHDA and CDR2 SQIVND (reference sequence). V gave up 6 bases and J gave up 5 bases, with 10 bases separating them. The CDR3 sequence: CASRYGQYGYTF. Written as DNA, the CDR3 is TGTGCCAGTAGATACGGACAGTATGGCTACACCTTC.

This chain links TRBV9 with TRBJ2-3, with D possibly TRBD2 on 5 matching bases. The CDR3 length is 14 residues. The V end lost 4 bases, the J end lost 3 bases, and 12 bases lay between the germline ends. Germline CDR1 is SGDLS and CDR2 is YYNGEE. CDR3 DNA sequence: TGTGCCAGCAGCTCCAATCGAGGGACAGATACGCAGTATTTT. Its protein is CASSSNRGTDTQYF.

This clone occurred a few times. The V gene is TRBV6-1, the J gene TRBJ1-1; D remains unclear. This CDR3 has 10 amino acids. V dropped 3 bases and J dropped 7 bases, with 3 bases sitting between them. Per germline, CDR1 MNHNS and CDR2 SASEGT. The CDR3 loop reads CASSDSEAFF. CDR3 DNA sequence: TGTGCCAGCAGTGACAGTGAAGCTTTCTTT.

The chain recombines TRBV7-9 with TRBJ2-1, with D unclear. Germline loops: CDR1 SEHNR, CDR2 FQNEAQ (reference sequence). Trimming removed 6 bases from V and 0 bases from J, with 18 bases in between. This CDR3 comprises 17 residues. DNA for the CDR3: TGTGCCAGCAGTGATTTAGGACGGTTGAGCTCCTACAATGAGCAGTTCTTC. Amino acids: CASSDLGRLSSYNEQFF.

In this sample, this clone turned up a few times. The chain employs TRBV9 and TRBJ2-1; 7 nucleotides line up with TRBD2. Germline lookup yields CDR1 SGDLS and CDR2 YYNGEE. After removal of 4 bases from V and 0 bases from J, the junction contained 10 bases not matched to a gene. The CDR3 totals 17 residues. This CDR3 is CASSPGGSSGSYNEQFF. The DNA for the CDR3 is TGTGCCAGCAGCCCCGGGGGGAGTAGCGGCTCCTACAATGAGCAGTTCTTC.

The chain recombines TRBV7-9 with TRBJ2-5; 7 nucleotides align to TRBD1. V shed 4 bases, J shed 1 base, and the junction held 0 bases outside the gene matches. Germline assignment: CDR1 SEHNR and CDR2 FQNEAQ (reference sequence). CDR3 size: 13 residues. In nucleotides, the CDR3 is TGTGCCAGCAGCTGGGACAGCCAAGAGACCCAGTACTTC. It specifies CASSWDSQETQYF.

This clone was observed a handful of times. The chain is built from TRBV7-2 and TRBJ2-7; D is unclear. Between the trimmed V and J ends, which lost 5 bases and 1 base, there was a span of 3 bases. This CDR3 is 11 amino acids long. Looked up from germline, CDR1 is SGHTA and CDR2 is FQGNSA. The CDR3: CASSGSYEQYF. CDR3 in DNA: TGTGCCAGCAGCGGGTCCTACGAGCAGTACTTC.

The chain joins TRBV7-2 to TRBJ2-3, with 12 bases fitting TRBD2. There are 16 residues in the CDR3. CDR1 SGHTA and CDR2 FQGNSA come from the germline V gene. The ends lost 3 bases at V and 2 bases at J; junction bases unmatched: 3. CDR3 coding DNA: TGTGCCAGCAGCTTCCTAGCGGGAGGGCCCACAGATACGCAGTATTTT. It codes for CASSFLAGGPTDTQYF.

This clone was counted between two and nine times. The chain recombines TRBV19 with TRBJ2-3; D might be TRBD2 (6 bases). CDR1 LNHDA and CDR2 SQIVND come from the germline V gene (reference sequence). The CDR3 extends over 13 amino acids. V lost 4 bases to trimming and J lost 4 bases, with 9 bases between them. Here the CDR3 reads CASSNGGADTQYF. CDR3 sequence (DNA): TGTGCCAGTAGTAATGGCGGGGCAGATACGCAGTATTTT.

This clone was detected only a few times. The rearrangement links TRBV29-1 to TRBJ2-2; D unresolved. The CDR3 consists of 12 residues. V was cut by 5 bases and J by 4 bases, with 8 bases left in between. CDR1 and CDR2 from the germline V gene are SQVTM and ANQGSEA. The CDR3 here is CSVRLGTGELFF. In DNA, the CDR3 is TGCAGCGTTCGACTGGGCACCGGGGAGCTGTTTTTT.

This clone came up once. At one boundary the junction diverges from the germline segment, which might be a read error. This specimen includes other DNA sequences encoding the same CDR3. V usage is TRBV27 and J usage is TRBJ2-1, with D unclear. The length of the CDR3 is 13 residues. Germline assignment: CDR1 MNHEY and CDR2 SMNVEV (reference sequence). The CDR3 sequence: CASAERSYNEQFF. CDR3 sequence (DNA): TGTGCCAGCGCGGAGAGGTCCTACAATGAACAGTTCTTC.

In its sample, this clone was seen a few times. CDR3 sequence (DNA): TGTGCCAGCAGTTTATGGGGCTCAAATCAGCCCCAGCATTTT. Protein: CASSLWGSNQPQHF. The rearrangement uses TRBV28 and TRBJ1-5; D ambiguous. CDR3 length equals 14 residues. V lost 0 bases and J lost 4, with 7 bases in between. The germline CDR1 and CDR2 sequences are MDHEN and SYDVKM.

This clone turned up a few times. The chain couples TRBV4-1 to TRBJ2-5, with D possibly TRBD1 on 5 matching bases. CDR3 length: 16 amino acids. Trimming cost V 0 bases and J 0 bases, with 11 bases left between them. Germline lookup yields CDR1 MGHRA and CDR2 YSYEKL. The CDR3 DNA reads as TGCGCCAGCAGCCAAGATCCGACAGACAACCAAGAGACCCAGTACTTC. It translates to CASSQDPTDNQETQYF.

In its sample, this clone was seen a few times. This chain uses TRBV5-1 with TRBJ2-4, with unresolved D. V lost 0 bases, J lost 9 bases, and 16 bases lay in between. CDR3 length equals 15 residues. The V gene's germline CDR1 is SGHRS and CDR2 YFSETQ. DNA of the CDR3: TGCGCCAGCAGCTTGGAGGGCGAATTTGGTAGCATTCAGTACTTC. It translates to CASSLEGEFGSIQYF. Full variable domain (missing parts from reference TRBV5-1 and TRBJ2-4): KAGVTQTPRYLIKTRGQQVTLSCSPISGHRSVSWYQQTPGQGLQFLFEYFSETQRNKGNFPGRFSGRQFSNSRSEMNVSTLELGDSALYLCASSLEGEFGSIQYFGAGTRLSVL.

The rearrangement joins TRBV11-2 to TRBJ2-6; no clear D. Germline lookup yields CDR1 SGHAT and CDR2 FQNNGV. This CDR3 has 14 amino acids. V lost 2 bases and J 0 bases, leaving 2 bases between the germline ends. DNA for the CDR3: TGTGCCAGCAGCTTAAGCTCTGGGGCCAACGTCCTGACTTTC. Protein product: CASSLSSGANVLTF. Looking up the rest from reference TRBV11-2 and TRBJ2-6 gives the full variable domain: EAGVAQSPRYKIIEKRQSVAFWCNPISGHATLYWYQQILGQGPKLLIQFQNNGVVDDSQLPKDRFSAERLKGVDSTLKIQPAKLEDSAVYLCASSLSSGANVLTFGAGSRLTVL.